The rows below give T cell receptor beta chains drawn from one sample of a study of blood T cell repertoires in COVID-19. TCRdb's table, derived via immunoSEQ multiplex PCR, lists solely in-frame clones and lacks some. Here the sample spans 150,000 to 200,000 clones, 85% to 90% being singletons. Sequencing used peripheral blood. Receptor source: a man younger than 30 with acute or convalescent COVID-19. CDR3s include the opening cysteine and the closing phenylalanine or tryptophan. The order of the fields is clone size, V gene, J gene, D gene, CDR3 DNA, CDR3 protein. The D gene is left open where the match is weak. Clone size is given for some rows only: seen once, a few or many times, or a class if the clone is expanded.

.	TRBV2	TRBJ1-1	.	TGTGCCAGCAGGGTCCGGGAGGAGAACACTGAAGCTTTCTTT	CASRVREENTEAFF
.	TRBV19	TRBJ1-2	.	TGTGCCAGTAGTATAAGCCTAACTAACTATGGCTACACCTTC	CASSISLTNYGYTF
.	TRBV5-5	TRBJ1-6	TRBD1	TGTGCCAGCAGCGTAGCTCCGGGACAGAATTCACCCCTCCACTTT	CASSVAPGQNSPLHF
.	TRBV7-3	TRBJ2-2	TRBD2	TGTGCCAGCAGCTTCTCCGGGACTAGCACCGGGGAGCTGTTTTTT	CASSFSGTSTGELFF
once	TRBV2	TRBJ1-2	.	TGTGCCAGCAGTTCCAGGGGTTACGGCTACACCTTC	CASSSRGYGYTF
.	TRBV19	TRBJ1-5	.	TGTGCCAGTAGTATAGATGAGGGAACCTATCAGCCCCAGCATTTT	CASSIDEGTYQPQHF
.	TRBV7-9	TRBJ1-4	.	TGTGCCAGCAGCTCGGACAGTATAGCTAATGAAAAACTGTTTTTT	CASSSDSIANEKLFF
.	TRBV30	TRBJ1-1	TRBD1	TGTGCCTGGAGTGTCCGAGGGGCAGGGGGCACTGAAGCTTTCTTT	CAWSVRGAGGTEAFF
.	TRBV5-5	TRBJ2-5	TRBD1	TGTGCCAGCAGCTTGGCCGCGACAGGGCAAGAGACCCAGTACTTC	CASSLAATGQETQYF
.	TRBV3-1/TRBV3-2	TRBJ2-2	.	TGTGCCAGCAGCCAAACACAGGGATGGGGCACCGGGGAGCTGTTTTTT	CASSQTQGWGTGELFF
.	TRBV7-3	TRBJ2-3	TRBD2	TGTGCCAGCAGCGAGCGGGGGGGAGGCACAGATACGCAGTATTTT	CASSERGGGTDTQYF
.	TRBV2	TRBJ1-2	.	TGTGCCAGCAGTAAACTTGAAAACTATGGCTACACCTTC	CASSKLENYGYTF
.	TRBV7-8	TRBJ2-3	.	TGTGCCAGCAGCTTACATGGGGGGGCGGCAGATACGCAGTATTTT	CASSLHGGAADTQYF
once	TRBV6-2/TRBV6-3	TRBJ2-1	TRBD2	TGTGCCAGCAGCCAGACTAGCGGGCCCCCCGAGCAGTTCTTC	CASSQTSGPPEQFF
.	TRBV30	TRBJ2-7	.	TGTGCCTGGAGTGTTTTCCAGGACAACTACGAGCAGTACTTC	CAWSVFQDNYEQYF
.	TRBV9	TRBJ2-1	TRBD2	TGTGCCAGCAGCGTAGGATCTACTAGCGGGGGGGGATACAATGAGCAGTTCTTC	CASSVGSTSGGGYNEQFF
.	TRBV11-3	TRBJ2-3	TRBD2	TGTGCCAGCAGTTCTAGCGGGAGCACAGATACGCAGTATTTT	CASSSSGSTDTQYF
.	TRBV7-9	TRBJ1-5	TRBD1	TGTGCCAGCAGCTTAGTTACCGGGACAGATAGAAATCAGCCCCAGCATTTT	CASSLVTGTDRNQPQHF
.	TRBV30	TRBJ2-5	TRBD2	TGTGCCTGGAGCGATTTAGCGGGGGCCAGGGAGACCCAGTACTTC	CAWSDLAGARETQYF
.	TRBV4-1	TRBJ1-5	.	TGCGCCAGCAGCCAAGAGGGCGAAGTGATAGGGCCCCAGCATTTT	CASSQEGEVIGPQHF
.	TRBV20-1	TRBJ1-1	.	TGCAGTGCCAGACAGAACACTGAAGCTTTCTTT	CSARQNTEAFF
.	TRBV7-2	TRBJ1-1	.	TGTGCCAGCAGCTTCGGGACAAACACTGAAGCTTTCTTT	CASSFGTNTEAFF
.	TRBV6-5	TRBJ1-6	.	TGTGCCACCTCCGCGGGCTATAATTCACCCCTCCACTTT	CATSAGYNSPLHF
few	TRBV30	TRBJ1-3	TRBD1	TGTGCCTGGATCGACAGGGGGCTTGGAAACACCATATATTTT	CAWIDRGLGNTIYF
.	TRBV4-2	TRBJ1-6	.	TGTGCCAGCAGCGGGGGGGGAGTGGCTAATTCACCCCTCCACTTT	CASSGGGVANSPLHF
.	TRBV18	TRBJ2-5	TRBD1	TGTGCCAGCTCCCAGGGACAGAAAGAGACCCAGTACTTC	CASSQGQKETQYF
.	TRBV5-1	TRBJ2-5	TRBD1	TGCGCCAGCAGACGAAACAGGGGGCAAGGGGAGACCCAGTACTTC	CASRRNRGQGETQYF
.	TRBV4-2	TRBJ1-1	TRBD1	TGTGCCAGCAGCCAAGGGGACAGGACGAACACTGAAGCTTTCTTT	CASSQGDRTNTEAFF
.	TRBV6-5	TRBJ1-1	TRBD1	TGTGCCAGCACCCTGACAGGGGCGGACACTGAAGCTTTCTTT	CASTLTGADTEAFF
.	TRBV11-2	TRBJ1-2	.	TGTGCCAGCAGCTCTCTGGCACAGGGTAGTAACTATGGCTACACCTTC	CASSSLAQGSNYGYTF
.	TRBV6-5	TRBJ1-5	.	TGTGCCAGCAGTAAGGAACCGGGGGGCAATCAGCCCCAGCATTTT	CASSKEPGGNQPQHF